Listed here is a single T cell receptor beta chain. This sample stems from a study of PD-L1 blockade in urothelial cancer. Overall study: Males with urothelial cancer arising in the bladder constituted most of the roughly 30 patients. Blood analyses occurred 3 weeks (second dose) and 6 weeks post treatment start. Enrolled patients had been treated previously with 0 to 3 chemotherapy regimens. A median of roughly 130,000 T cells was found in the blood samples.

Described time point: pretreatment peripheral blood. V lost 1 base to trimming and J lost 0 bases, with 7 bases between them. CDR3 size: 14 residues. CDR1 and CDR2 from the germline V gene are LGHNT and FRNRAP. Sequencing was performed with immunoSEQ multiplex PCR; in TCRdb, only in-frame clones are kept and a portion is missing. The sample records fewer than 50,000 clones, roughly 88% being singletons. The source was PBMCs, collected around atezolizumab (anti-PD-L1) treatment. The sequence derives from a donor at least 40 years old with urothelial cancer. The chain couples TRBV12-5 to TRBJ2-7, with D perhaps TRBD2 (6 bases). The CDR3 region is CASGLGGTSYEQYF. The CDR3 bases are TGTGCTAGTGGTTTGGGCGGGACCTCCTACGAGCAGTACTTC.